This paragraph reports one TCR beta chain. The antigen is undetermined. Uncontrolled infection, other autoimmune disease, pregnancy or lactation led to exclusion. TCR beta CDR3 region amplification was performed from RNA transcripts. HTBI primers drove first-round RT-PCR of the TCR CDR3. Each CDR3 protein is one row after TCRdb ran MiXCR on the multiplex PCR reads. The sample has 600,000 to 850,000 distinct CDR3 sequences, approximately 19% seen once. This sample is drawn from a study of T cells in Graves' hyperthyroidism and ophthalmopathy. Whole-study results and caveats: Researchers report that a 13 V-J model separated ophthalmopathy from stable hyperthyroidism. The blood repertoire included most of the expanded thyroid clonotypes above 0.001.

The CDR3 is 15 residues long. Trimming took off 2 bases at V and 8 bases at J, with 13 bases between the two ends. Germline CDR1 LGHDT, CDR2 YNNKEL (reference sequence). The chain employs TRBV3-1 and TRBJ1-6; a weak D match, TRBD1 (6 bases). This receptor was identified in a woman in her 50s with Graves' hyperthyroidism that later progressed to Graves' ophthalmopathy. Sequencing was carried out using blood. The CDR3 sequence: CASSQQQGTHSPLHF. In DNA form, the CDR3 reads TGTGCCAGCAGCCAACAACAGGGAACCCATTCACCCCTCCACTTT.